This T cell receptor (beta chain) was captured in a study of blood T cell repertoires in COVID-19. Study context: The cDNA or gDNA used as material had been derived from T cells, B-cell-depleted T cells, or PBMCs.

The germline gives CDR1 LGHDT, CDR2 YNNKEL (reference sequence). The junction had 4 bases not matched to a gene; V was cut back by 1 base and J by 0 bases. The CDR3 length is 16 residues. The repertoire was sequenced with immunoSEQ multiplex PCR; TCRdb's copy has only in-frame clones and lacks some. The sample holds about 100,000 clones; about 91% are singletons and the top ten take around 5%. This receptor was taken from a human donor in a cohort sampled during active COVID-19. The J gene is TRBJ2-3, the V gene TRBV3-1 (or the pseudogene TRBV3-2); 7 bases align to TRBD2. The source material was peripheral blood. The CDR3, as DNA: TGTGCCAGCAGCCAAGGACTAGCAGATAGCACAGATACGCAGTATTTT. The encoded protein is CASSQGLADSTDTQYF.